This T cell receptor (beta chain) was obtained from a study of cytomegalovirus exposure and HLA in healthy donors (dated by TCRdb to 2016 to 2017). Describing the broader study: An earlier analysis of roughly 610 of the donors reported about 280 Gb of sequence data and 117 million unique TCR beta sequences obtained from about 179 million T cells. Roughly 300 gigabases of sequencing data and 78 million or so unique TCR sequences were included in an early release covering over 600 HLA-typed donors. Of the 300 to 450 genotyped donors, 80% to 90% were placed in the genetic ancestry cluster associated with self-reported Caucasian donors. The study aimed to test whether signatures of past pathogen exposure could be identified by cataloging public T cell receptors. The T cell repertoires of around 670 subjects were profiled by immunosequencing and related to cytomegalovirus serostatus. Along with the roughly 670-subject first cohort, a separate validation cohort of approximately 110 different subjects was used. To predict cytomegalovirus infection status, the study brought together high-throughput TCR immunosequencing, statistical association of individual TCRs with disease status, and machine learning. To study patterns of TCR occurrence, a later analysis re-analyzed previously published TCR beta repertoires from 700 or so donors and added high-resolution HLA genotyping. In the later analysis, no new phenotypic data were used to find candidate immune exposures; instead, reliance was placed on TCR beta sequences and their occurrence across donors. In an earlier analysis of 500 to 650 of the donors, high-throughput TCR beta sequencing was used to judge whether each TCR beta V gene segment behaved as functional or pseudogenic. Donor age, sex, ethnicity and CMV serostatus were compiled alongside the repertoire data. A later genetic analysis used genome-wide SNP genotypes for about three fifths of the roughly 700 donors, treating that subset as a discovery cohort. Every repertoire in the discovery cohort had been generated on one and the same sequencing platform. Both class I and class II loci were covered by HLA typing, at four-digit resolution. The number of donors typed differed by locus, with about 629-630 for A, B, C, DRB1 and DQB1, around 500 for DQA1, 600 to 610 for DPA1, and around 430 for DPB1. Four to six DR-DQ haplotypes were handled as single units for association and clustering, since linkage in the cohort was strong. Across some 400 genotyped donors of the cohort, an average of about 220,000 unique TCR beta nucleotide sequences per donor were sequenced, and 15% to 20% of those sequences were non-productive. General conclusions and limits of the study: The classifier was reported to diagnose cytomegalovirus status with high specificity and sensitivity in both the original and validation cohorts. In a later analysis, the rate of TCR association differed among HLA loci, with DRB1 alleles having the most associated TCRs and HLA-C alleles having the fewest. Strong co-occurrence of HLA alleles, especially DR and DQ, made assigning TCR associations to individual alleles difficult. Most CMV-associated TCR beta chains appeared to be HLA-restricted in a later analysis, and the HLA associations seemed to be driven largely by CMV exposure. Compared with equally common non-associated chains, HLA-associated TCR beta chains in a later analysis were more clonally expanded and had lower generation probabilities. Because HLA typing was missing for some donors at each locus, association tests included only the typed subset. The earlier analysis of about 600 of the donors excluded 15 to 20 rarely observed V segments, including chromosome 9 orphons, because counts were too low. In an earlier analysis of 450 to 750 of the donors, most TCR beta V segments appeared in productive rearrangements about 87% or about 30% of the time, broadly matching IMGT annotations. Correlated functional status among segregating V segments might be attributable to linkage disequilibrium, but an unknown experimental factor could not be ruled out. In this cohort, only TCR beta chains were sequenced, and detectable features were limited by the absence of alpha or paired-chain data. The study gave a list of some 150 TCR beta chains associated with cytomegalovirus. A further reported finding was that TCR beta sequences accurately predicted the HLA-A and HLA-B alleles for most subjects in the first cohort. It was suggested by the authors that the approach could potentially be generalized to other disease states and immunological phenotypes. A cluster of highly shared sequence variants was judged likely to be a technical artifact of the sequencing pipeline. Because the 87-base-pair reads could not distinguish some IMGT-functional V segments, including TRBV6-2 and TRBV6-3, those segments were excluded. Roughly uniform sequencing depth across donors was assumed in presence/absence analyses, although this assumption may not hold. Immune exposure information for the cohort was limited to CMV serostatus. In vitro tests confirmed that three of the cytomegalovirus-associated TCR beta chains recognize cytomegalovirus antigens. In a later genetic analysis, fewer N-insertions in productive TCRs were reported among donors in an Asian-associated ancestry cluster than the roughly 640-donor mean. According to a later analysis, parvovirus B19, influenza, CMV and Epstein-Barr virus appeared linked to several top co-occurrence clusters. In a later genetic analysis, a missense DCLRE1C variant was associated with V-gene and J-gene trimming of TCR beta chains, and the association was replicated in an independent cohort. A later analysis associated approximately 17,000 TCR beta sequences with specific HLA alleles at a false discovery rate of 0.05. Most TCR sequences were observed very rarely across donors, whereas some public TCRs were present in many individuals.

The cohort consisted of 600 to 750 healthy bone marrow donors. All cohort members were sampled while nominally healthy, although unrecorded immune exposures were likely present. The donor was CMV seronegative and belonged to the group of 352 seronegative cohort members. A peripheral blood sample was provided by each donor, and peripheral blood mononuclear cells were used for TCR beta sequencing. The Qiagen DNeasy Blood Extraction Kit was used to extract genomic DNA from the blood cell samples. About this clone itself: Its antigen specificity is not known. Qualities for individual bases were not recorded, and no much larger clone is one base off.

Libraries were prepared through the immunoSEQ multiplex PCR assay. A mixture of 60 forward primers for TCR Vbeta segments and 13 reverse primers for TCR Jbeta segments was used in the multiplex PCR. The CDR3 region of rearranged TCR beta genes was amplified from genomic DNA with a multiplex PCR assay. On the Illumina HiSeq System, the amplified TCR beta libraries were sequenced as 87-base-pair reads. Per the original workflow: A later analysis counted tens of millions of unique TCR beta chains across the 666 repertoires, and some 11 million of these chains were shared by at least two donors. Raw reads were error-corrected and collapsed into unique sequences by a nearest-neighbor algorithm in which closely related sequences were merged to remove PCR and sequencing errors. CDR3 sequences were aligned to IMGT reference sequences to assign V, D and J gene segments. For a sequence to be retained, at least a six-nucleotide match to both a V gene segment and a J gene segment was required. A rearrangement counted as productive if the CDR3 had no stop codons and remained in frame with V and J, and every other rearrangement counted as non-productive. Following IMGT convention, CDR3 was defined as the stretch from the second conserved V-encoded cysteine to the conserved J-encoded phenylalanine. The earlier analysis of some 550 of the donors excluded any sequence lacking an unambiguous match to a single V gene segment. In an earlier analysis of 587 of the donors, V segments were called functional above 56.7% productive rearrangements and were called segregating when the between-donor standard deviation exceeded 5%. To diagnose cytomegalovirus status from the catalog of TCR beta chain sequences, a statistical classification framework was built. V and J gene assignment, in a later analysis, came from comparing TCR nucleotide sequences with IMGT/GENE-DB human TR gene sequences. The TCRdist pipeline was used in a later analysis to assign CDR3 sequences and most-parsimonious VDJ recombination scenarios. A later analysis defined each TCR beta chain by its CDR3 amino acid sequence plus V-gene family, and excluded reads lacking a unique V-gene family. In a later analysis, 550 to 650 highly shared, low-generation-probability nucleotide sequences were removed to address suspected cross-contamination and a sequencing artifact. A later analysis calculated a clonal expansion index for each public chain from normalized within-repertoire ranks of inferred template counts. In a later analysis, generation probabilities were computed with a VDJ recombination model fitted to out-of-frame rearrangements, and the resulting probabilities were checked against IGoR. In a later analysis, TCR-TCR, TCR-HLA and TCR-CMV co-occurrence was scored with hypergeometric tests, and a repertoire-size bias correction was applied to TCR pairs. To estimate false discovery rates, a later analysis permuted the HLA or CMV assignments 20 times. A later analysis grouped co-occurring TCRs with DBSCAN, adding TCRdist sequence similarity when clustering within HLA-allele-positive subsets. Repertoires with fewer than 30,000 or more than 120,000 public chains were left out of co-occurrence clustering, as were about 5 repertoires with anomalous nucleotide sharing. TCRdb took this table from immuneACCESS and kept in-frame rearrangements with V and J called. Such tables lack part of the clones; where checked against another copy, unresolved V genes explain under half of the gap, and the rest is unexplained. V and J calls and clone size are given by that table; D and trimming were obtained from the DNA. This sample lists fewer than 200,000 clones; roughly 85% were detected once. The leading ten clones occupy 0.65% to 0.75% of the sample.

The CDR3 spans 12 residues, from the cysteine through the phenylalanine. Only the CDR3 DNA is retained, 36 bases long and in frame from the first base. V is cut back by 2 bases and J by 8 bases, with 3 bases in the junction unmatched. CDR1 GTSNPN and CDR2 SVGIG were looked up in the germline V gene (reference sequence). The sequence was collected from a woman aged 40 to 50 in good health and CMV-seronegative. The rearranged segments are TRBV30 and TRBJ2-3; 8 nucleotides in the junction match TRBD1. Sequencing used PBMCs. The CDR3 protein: CAWSTGQGTQYF. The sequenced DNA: TGTGCCTGGAGTACTGGACAGGGTACGCAGTATTTT.